This T cell receptor beta chain was captured in a study of post-analysis software for immune sequencing data. On the study more broadly: Relapsing-remitting, secondary progressive and progressive-relapsing forms made up the multiple sclerosis disease courses. Notes on the study in general: The five TRBV segments detected at higher frequency in patients than in controls included TRBV5-6, TRBV5-1 and TRBV20-1. Those with multiple sclerosis, the patient group, showed significantly lower normalized Chao1 diversity than controls.

Unique molecular identifiers had been added to the TCR beta cDNA libraries. Each batch of about 0.95 to 10 million T cells produced 500,000 to 600,000 cDNA molecules. TCRdb recomputed calls from the PCR reads with MiXCR, one row per CDR3 protein. The table includes approximately 400,000 distinct CDR3 sequences, around a third detected once. J gave up 2 bases and V 6 bases, and 6 bases lay outside the gene matches. The germline CDR1 and CDR2 sequences are MNHEY and SVGAGI. CDR3 length: 15 amino acids. This clonotype appeared a few times. Its target is not known. The sequence was collected from a girl aged 10-17 years with multiple sclerosis. The sample consisted of blood. This chain joins TRBV6-5 and TRBJ2-3; the match to TRBD2 covers 9 bases. Here the CDR3 reads CASRKAGGLTDTQYF. Here the CDR3 DNA reads TGTGCCAGCAGGAAAGCGGGGGGCCTCACAGATACGCAGTATTTT.